This T cell receptor beta chain was sequenced in a study of vaccination effects on CD4 cells after COVID-19 (dated by TCRdb to between 2021 and 2022). Context from the whole study: The ViraFEST assay stimulated PBMC with viral peptide pools and then used TCR sequencing to identify antigen-specific CD4+ T cell clonotypes by expansion. Post-vaccine samples across the study were collected a median of 72 days after the second dose, with a range of 14 to 241. Some 2.2 million PBMC per well were cultured in IMDM with about 5% human AB serum, 9 to 10 IU/ml IL-2 and gentamicin, plus 10 ug/ml peptides. In both COVID-19 convalescent patients and infection-naive vaccine recipients, the study compared SARS-CoV-2 spike-specific CD4+ TCR repertoires from before mRNA vaccination with those from after it. A total of around eleven COVID-19 convalescent patients and a handful of SARS-CoV-2-naive healthy vaccine recipients were included in the full study. Cultures from other donors in the study were sequenced using the Oncomine TCR Beta short-read assay on an Illumina iSeq 100.

The protocol used for the library was the immunoSEQ multiplex PCR assay. TCR beta CDR3 sequencing was performed on DNA from the cultured, isolated CD4+ T cells. In the paper's pipeline: Non-productive TCR sequences were removed and reads were trimmed to the CDR3 region, keeping CDR3s of at least 7 amino acids. Antigen-specific clonotypes were identified using the MANAFEST web app by comparison of expansion in peptide wells against reference cultures. For clones to be considered positive, expansion at FDR<0.05 versus reference and all other wells, an odds ratio above 5, and a frequency above 0.1% in two replicate wells were required. A clonotype was defined as cross-reactive if the clonotype was significantly expanded both in SARS-CoV-2 spike wells and in at least one common cold coronavirus spike condition. Levenshtein distance calculated with the stringdist R package was used to assess CDR3 similarity, and unrooted trees were constructed with ape in R 3.6.1. This immuneACCESS table, as held by TCRdb, lists in-frame sequences with V and J called but not all clones. Of the missing ones, under half trace to an unresolved V gene in checked studies; the others have no known cause. That table is the source of V, J and clone size, and D and trimming were worked out from the DNA. A total of roughly 45,000 clones appear in this sample, 55% to 85% of them only once. The top ten constitute over 8.5% of the sample.

CDR1 and CDR2 are drawn from the germline V gene (reference sequence): SGHNT, YYREEE. Trimmed from V: 4 bases; trimmed from J: 6 bases; junction bases lacking a gene match: 9. From cysteine to phenylalanine, the CDR3 is 15 amino acids long. The only DNA kept is the CDR3, 45 bases in frame from the first base. Details on this clone: The clone's antigen remains unknown. Base quality data are lacking; no much larger clone is found one base away.

After less than eleven days of culture, CD4+ T cells were isolated with the EasySep CD4+ T cell isolation kit. Each participant got two doses of an mRNA SARS-CoV-2 vaccine, either BNT162b2 or mRNA-1273. Negative nucleocapsid antibody results before and after vaccination confirmed that the healthy vaccine recipients had no prior SARS-CoV-2 infection. On days 3 and 7, half of the culture medium was replaced with fresh IL-2-containing medium. Each peptide stimulation condition was cultured in triplicate wells unless otherwise noted. Using Ficoll-Paque Plus gradient centrifugation, PBMC were separated from whole blood and then either used fresh or cryopreserved at -140C. The QIAamp micro DNA kit was used to extract genomic DNA from the cultured CD4+ T cells. The study at large found these results: Among healthy vaccine recipients, nearly all vaccine-induced clones were SARS-CoV-2 mono-reactive, and only 1 of 255 was cross-reactive with common cold coronaviruses. The study was limited by a small number of convalescent patients, and early post-infection timepoints were lacking. Marked clonal contraction was observed in both infection-induced and vaccine-induced clones at late post-vaccination timepoints, consistent with waning T cell responses.

The chain links TRBV5-4 with TRBJ2-1, and 8 bases in between align with TRBD2. Sequences were derived from CD4+ T cells from PBMCs cultured without peptide, sampled after COVID-19 vaccination. This clonotype originated in a human donor who received a COVID-19 vaccine. The DNA sequence is as follows: TGTGCCAGCAGCGGCCCTAGCGGGTTGGGCAATGAGCAGTTCTTC. Its amino acids are CASSGPSGLGNEQFF.